This TCR beta chain originates from a study of T-cell reconstitution after alpha-beta-depleted transplantation in children. CDR1 is SNHLY, CDR2 FYNNEI, per germline. V lost 5 bases and J lost 7, with 15 bases in between. CDR3 length equals 14 residues. TCRbeta library construction was performed incorporating unique molecular identifiers. TCRdb used MiXCR to reprocess the PCR reads, holding one entry per CDR3 protein. The sample yields approximately 270,000 distinct CDR3 sequences, almost 10% seen once. Material: PBMCs from the stem cell graft donor, obtained from the stem cell graft. The sequence was collected from a human donor who donated a stem cell graft to a child with SCID. The J gene is TRBJ2-1, the V gene TRBV2; D may be TRBD1 (5 bases). This CDR3 reads CASSPPGYRNEQFF. DNA of the CDR3: TGTGCCAGCAGTCCTCCAGGGTATCGGAATGAGCAGTTCTTC.